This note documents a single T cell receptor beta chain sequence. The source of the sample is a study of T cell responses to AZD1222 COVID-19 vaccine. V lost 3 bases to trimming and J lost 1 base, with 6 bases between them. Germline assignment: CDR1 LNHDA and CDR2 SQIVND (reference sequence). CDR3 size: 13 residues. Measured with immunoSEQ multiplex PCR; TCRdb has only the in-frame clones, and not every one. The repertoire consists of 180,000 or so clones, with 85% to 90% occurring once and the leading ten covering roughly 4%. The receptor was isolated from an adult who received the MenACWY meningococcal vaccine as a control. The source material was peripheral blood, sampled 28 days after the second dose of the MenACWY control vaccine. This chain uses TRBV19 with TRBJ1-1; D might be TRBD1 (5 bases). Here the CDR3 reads CASSIGGNTEAFF. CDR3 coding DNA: TGTGCCAGTAGTATCGGGGGGAACACTGAAGCTTTCTTT.